A selection of T cell receptor beta chains follows, all from one sample in a study of blood T cells in healthy people across ages. TCRdb re-analysed the 5' RACE reads in MiXCR, keeping a single row per CDR3 protein. Of roughly 680,000 distinct CDR3 sequences in the sample, about 21% were seen once. Source material: blood. The receptors come from a man between 65 and 85 years old in good health. The CDR3 runs from the conserved cysteine through the conserved F or W. D genes are given only for firm matches. The size entry is marked missing in some rows and otherwise reads once, few, many or a size class.

V: TRBV28; J: TRBJ1-2; size: few; D: -; length: 14; DNA: TGTGCCAGCAGTTTGTTATTGGGGGGACAAGGCTACACCTTC; CDR3: CASSLLLGGQGYTF
V: TRBV28; J: TRBJ1-5; size: -; D: -; length: 16; DNA: TGTGCCAGCAGTTTGCCTTTCCGACAGAGCAATCAGCCCCAGCATTTT; CDR3: CASSLPFRQSNQPQHF
V: TRBV20-1; J: TRBJ2-5; size: few; D: TRBD2; length: 13; DNA: TGCAGTGCTTCTAGCGGGAGGGAGGAGACCCAGTACTTC; CDR3: CSASSGREETQYF
V: TRBV9; J: TRBJ2-1; size: few; D: -; length: 15; DNA: TGTGCCAGCAGCGTAGCACAGGGAGTCTACAATGAGCAGTTCTTC; CDR3: CASSVAQGVYNEQFF
V: TRBV24-1; J: TRBJ2-1; size: -; D: TRBD2; length: 13; DNA: TGTGCCACCAGTGACGGAGGAGCGGGGGAGCAGTTCTTC; CDR3: CATSDGGAGEQFF
V: TRBV15; J: TRBJ2-1; size: -; D: TRBD2; length: 15; DNA: TGTGCCACCAGCAGGCAACTAGCGGGAGAAGATGAGCAGTTCTTC; CDR3: CATSRQLAGEDEQFF
V: TRBV20-1; J: TRBJ2-5; size: -; D: -; length: 14; DNA: TGCAGTGCTAGAGAGGGGCAGCTTAAAGAGACCCAGTACTTC; CDR3: CSAREGQLKETQYF
V: TRBV5-1; J: TRBJ1-3; size: few; D: -; length: 15; DNA: TGCGCCAGCAGCTTGGAGGCGGCTTTTGGAAACACCATATATTTT; CDR3: CASSLEAAFGNTIYF
V: TRBV2; J: TRBJ2-1; size: -; D: -; length: 14; DNA: TGTGCCAGCAGTGGGGAGCGGAGCTACAATGAGCAGTTCTTC; CDR3: CASSGERSYNEQFF
V: TRBV27; J: TRBJ2-3; size: -; D: TRBD1; length: 14; DNA: TGTGCCACCCTATCCGGGACAGACACAGATACGCAGTATTTT; CDR3: CATLSGTDTDTQYF
V: TRBV7-2; J: TRBJ2-1; size: -; D: -; length: 14; DNA: TGTGCCAGCAGCTTAGGCCTAGAATCCAATGAGCAGTTCTTC; CDR3: CASSLGLESNEQFF
V: TRBV3-1; J: TRBJ2-7; size: many; D: -; length: 11; DNA: TGTGCCAGCAGCCAGGTTGAGGAGCAGTACTTC; CDR3: CASSQVEEQYF
V: TRBV7-8; J: TRBJ2-2; size: -; D: -; length: 16; DNA: TGTGCCAGCACCTGGGGTGGCTATGGCTCTCCGGGGGAGCTGTTTTTT; CDR3: CASTWGGYGSPGELFF
V: TRBV12-3/TRBV12-4; J: TRBJ1-4; size: many; D: -; length: 16; DNA: TGTGCCAGCAGTTTATCCCAGGGACCAGGGAGTGAAAAACTGTTTTTT; CDR3: CASSLSQGPGSEKLFF
V: TRBV7-8; J: TRBJ2-6; size: few; D: -; length: 17; DNA: TGTGCCAGCAGCCTAGACCGGAGAGCCTCTGGGGCCAACGTCCTGACTTTC; CDR3: CASSLDRRASGANVLTF
V: TRBV5-4; J: TRBJ2-5; size: many; D: -; length: 15; DNA: TGTGCCAGCAGCTCACTGACGGGGGTCGGGGAGACCCAGTACTTC; CDR3: CASSSLTGVGETQYF
V: TRBV6-2/TRBV6-3; J: TRBJ2-3; size: few; D: -; length: 12; DNA: TGTGCCACCAAAAGACCCACAGATACGCAGTATTTT; CDR3: CATKRPTDTQYF
V: TRBV12-3/TRBV12-4; J: TRBJ1-2; size: once; D: -; length: 16; DNA: TGTGCCAGCAGTCACCCATCCCGAAATGATAACTATGGCTACACCTTC; CDR3: CASSHPSRNDNYGYTF
V: TRBV11-2; J: TRBJ2-2; size: few; D: -; length: 14; DNA: TGTGCCAGCAGCTGGGCGGTGAACACCGGGGAGCTGTTTTTT; CDR3: CASSWAVNTGELFF
V: TRBV5-1; J: TRBJ1-1; size: -; D: -; length: 16; DNA: TGCGCCAGCAGCTTGGAGGCAGGCTTTGGGAACACTGAAGCTTTCTTT; CDR3: CASSLEAGFGNTEAFF
V: TRBV2; J: TRBJ2-2; size: few; D: TRBD2; length: 17; DNA: TGTGCCAGCAGTGAAGCTAGCGGGAGGGCCCTCTCCCGGGAGCTGTTTTTT; CDR3: CASSEASGRALSRELFF
V: TRBV5-1; J: TRBJ2-3; size: -; D: -; length: 14; DNA: TGCGCCAGCAGTCGTCTCAATCCCACAGATACGCAGTATTTT; CDR3: CASSRLNPTDTQYF
V: TRBV5-1; J: TRBJ2-1; size: -; D: -; length: 16; DNA: TGCGCCAGCAGCTCAGGACAGATCCCCTCCTACAATGAGCAGTTCTTC; CDR3: CASSSGQIPSYNEQFF
V: TRBV5-6; J: TRBJ2-1; size: -; D: TRBD2; length: 16; DNA: TGTGCCAGCAGCTTGGCCGGGACTAGCGCAGACAATGAGCAGTTCTTC; CDR3: CASSLAGTSADNEQFF
V: TRBV5-1; J: TRBJ1-2; size: -; D: -; length: 14; DNA: TGCGCCAGCAGCTTGGTTGGGCAAAACTATGGCTACACCTTC; CDR3: CASSLVGQNYGYTF
V: TRBV7-9; J: TRBJ2-5; size: few; D: TRBD2; length: 15; DNA: TGTGCCAGCAGCCTAGCGGGAGCTAGACGGGAGACCCAGTACTTC; CDR3: CASSLAGARRETQYF
V: TRBV5-1; J: TRBJ2-5; size: -; D: -; length: 13; DNA: TGCGCCAGCAGCTTGTCGGCAGAAGAGACCCAGTACTTC; CDR3: CASSLSAEETQYF
V: TRBV15; J: TRBJ2-7; size: -; D: -; length: 17; DNA: TGTGCCGCCAGCAGAGATATTGACAGTTTTAGCTCCTACGAGCAGTACTTC; CDR3: CAASRDIDSFSSYEQYF
V: TRBV7-3; J: TRBJ2-1; size: -; D: -; length: 17; DNA: TGTGCCAGCAGCTTAGGGTCGAATAGAGTAGTTGTCATTGAGCAGTTCTTC; CDR3: CASSLGSNRVVVIEQFF
V: TRBV2; J: TRBJ2-7; size: few; D: -; length: 14; DNA: TGTGCCAGCAGTGCCGGACTAACGGGAAACGAGCAGTACTTC; CDR3: CASSAGLTGNEQYF
V: TRBV20-1; J: TRBJ2-6; size: few; D: -; length: 14; DNA: TGCAGTGCTAGAAGGGACTCTGGGGCCAACGTCCTGACTTTC; CDR3: CSARRDSGANVLTF
V: TRBV12-3/TRBV12-4; J: TRBJ2-7; size: few; D: -; length: 15; DNA: TGTGCCAGCAGTTTGGGCGGGGAAAGATCCTACGAGCAGTACTTC; CDR3: CASSLGGERSYEQYF
V: TRBV5-1; J: TRBJ2-5; size: -; D: TRBD1; length: 14; DNA: TGCGCCAGCAGCTTGGGCAAGGGGGCTGAGACCCAGTACTTC; CDR3: CASSLGKGAETQYF
V: TRBV24-1; J: TRBJ1-5; size: -; D: TRBD1; length: 13; DNA: TGTGCCACCGCGGGACAGGACAATCAGCCCCAGCATTTT; CDR3: CATAGQDNQPQHF
V: TRBV20-1; J: TRBJ1-2; size: -; D: -; length: 11; DNA: TGCAGTGCTAAAGGGTACTATGGCTACACCTTC; CDR3: CSAKGYYGYTF
V: TRBV9; J: TRBJ1-2; size: -; D: TRBD1; length: 15; DNA: TGTGCCAGCAGCGTAGAGGCAGGGGGCAATTATGGCTACACCTTC; CDR3: CASSVEAGGNYGYTF
V: TRBV4-1; J: TRBJ2-5; size: few; D: TRBD2; length: 16; DNA: TGCGCCAGCAGCCAGGGGACTAGCGGAAACCAAGAGACCCAGTACTTC; CDR3: CASSQGTSGNQETQYF
V: TRBV20-1; J: TRBJ2-7; size: -; D: TRBD2; length: 16; DNA: TGCAGTGCTAGAGATCAATCGGGGGGAGGAGGGAACGAGCAGTACTTC; CDR3: CSARDQSGGGGNEQYF
V: TRBV6-5; J: TRBJ1-5; size: few; D: -; length: 13; DNA: TGTGCCAGCAGGTTGTATAGCAATCAGCCCCAGCATTTT; CDR3: CASRLYSNQPQHF
V: TRBV18; J: TRBJ2-7; size: few; D: -; length: 15; DNA: TGTGCCAGCTCACCACCTAACGCCGCCGACTTGGAGCAGTACTTC; CDR3: CASSPPNAADLEQYF
V: TRBV6-5; J: TRBJ2-5; size: few; D: TRBD2; length: 15; DNA: TGTGCCAGCAGTTATTGCACTAGCGCGTGGGAGACCCAGTACTTC; CDR3: CASSYCTSAWETQYF